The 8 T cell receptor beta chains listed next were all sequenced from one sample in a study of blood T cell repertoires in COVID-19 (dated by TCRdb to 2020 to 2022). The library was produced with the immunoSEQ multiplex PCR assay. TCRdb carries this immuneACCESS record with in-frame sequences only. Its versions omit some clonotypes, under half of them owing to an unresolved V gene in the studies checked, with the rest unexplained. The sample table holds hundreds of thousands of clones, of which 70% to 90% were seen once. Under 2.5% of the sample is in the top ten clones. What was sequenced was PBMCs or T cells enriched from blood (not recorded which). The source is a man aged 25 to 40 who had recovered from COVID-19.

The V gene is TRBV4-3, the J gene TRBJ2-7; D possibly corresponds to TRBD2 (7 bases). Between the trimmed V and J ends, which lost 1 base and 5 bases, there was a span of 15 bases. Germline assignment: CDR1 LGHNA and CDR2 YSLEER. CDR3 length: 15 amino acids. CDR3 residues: CASSQGWGGNNEQYF. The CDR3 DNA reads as TGCGCCAGCAGCCAAGGGTGGGGGGGCAATAACGAGCAGTACTTC.

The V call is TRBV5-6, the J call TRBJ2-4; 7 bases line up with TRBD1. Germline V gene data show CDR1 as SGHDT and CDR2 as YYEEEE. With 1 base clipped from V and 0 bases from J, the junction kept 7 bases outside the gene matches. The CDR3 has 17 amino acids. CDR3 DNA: TGTGCCAGCAGCTTGACAGGGGATTACGTAGCCAAAAACATTCAGTACTTC. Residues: CASSLTGDYVAKNIQYF.

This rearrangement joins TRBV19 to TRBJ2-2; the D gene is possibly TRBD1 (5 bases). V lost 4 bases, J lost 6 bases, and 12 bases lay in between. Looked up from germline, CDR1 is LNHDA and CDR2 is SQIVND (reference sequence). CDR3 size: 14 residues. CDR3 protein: CASSNSGFPGELFF. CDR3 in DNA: TGTGCCAGTAGTAATTCAGGGTTCCCCGGGGAGCTGTTTTTT.

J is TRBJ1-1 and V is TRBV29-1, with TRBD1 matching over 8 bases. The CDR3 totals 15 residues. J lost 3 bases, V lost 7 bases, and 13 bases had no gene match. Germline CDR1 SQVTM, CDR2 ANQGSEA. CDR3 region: CSGIGTGSHYTEAFF. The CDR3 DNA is TGCAGCGGAATTGGGACAGGTTCCCATTACACTGAAGCTTTCTTT.

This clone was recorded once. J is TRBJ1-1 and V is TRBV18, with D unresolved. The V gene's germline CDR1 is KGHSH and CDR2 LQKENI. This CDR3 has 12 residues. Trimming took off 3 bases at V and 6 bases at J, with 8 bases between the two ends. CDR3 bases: TGTGCCAGCTCACCCGAGTACGCTGAAGCTTTCTTT. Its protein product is CASSPEYAEAFF.

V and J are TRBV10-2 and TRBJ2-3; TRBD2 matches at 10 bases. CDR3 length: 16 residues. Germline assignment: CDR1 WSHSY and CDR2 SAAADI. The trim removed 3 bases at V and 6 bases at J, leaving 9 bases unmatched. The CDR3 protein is CASSEGSGGPGDTQYF. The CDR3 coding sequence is TGCGCCAGCAGTGAAGGTAGCGGGGGGCCGGGGGATACGCAGTATTTT.

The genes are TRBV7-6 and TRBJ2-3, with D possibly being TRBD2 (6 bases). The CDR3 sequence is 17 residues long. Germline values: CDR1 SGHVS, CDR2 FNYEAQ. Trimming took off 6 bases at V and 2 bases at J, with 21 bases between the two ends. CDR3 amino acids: CASRALVGEAATDTQYF. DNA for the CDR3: TGTGCCAGCAGAGCCCTTGTAGGGGAGGCAGCCACAGATACGCAGTATTTT.

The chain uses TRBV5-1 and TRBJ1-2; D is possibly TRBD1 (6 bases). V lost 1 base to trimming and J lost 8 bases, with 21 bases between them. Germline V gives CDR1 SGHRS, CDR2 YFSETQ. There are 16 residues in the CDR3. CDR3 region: CASSLIGGGTQKGYTF. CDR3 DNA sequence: TGCGCCAGCAGCTTGATAGGGGGAGGGACCCAGAAGGGCTACACCTTC.